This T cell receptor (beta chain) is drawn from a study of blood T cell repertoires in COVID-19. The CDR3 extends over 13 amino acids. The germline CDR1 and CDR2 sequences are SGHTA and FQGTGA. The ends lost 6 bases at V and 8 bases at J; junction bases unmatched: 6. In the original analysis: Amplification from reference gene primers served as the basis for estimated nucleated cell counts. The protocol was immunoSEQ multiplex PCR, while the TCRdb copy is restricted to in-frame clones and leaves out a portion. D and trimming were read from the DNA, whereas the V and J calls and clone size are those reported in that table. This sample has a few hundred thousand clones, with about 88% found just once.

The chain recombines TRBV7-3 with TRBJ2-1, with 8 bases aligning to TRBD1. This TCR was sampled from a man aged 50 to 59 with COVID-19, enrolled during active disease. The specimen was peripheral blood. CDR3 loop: CASSPQGADEQFF. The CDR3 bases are TGTGCCAGCAGTCCCCAGGGGGCGGATGAGCAGTTCTTC.